These T cell receptor beta chains were read from a single sample in a study of neurological immune-mediated disorders. TCRdb processed the 5' RACE reads anew with MiXCR; each CDR3 protein has one entry. Of roughly 50,000 distinct CDR3 sequences in the sample, about 23% were seen once. The source material was PBMCs. These TCRs come from a woman aged 65 to 85 in good health. Each CDR3 is given without its conserved first and last residue. The D gene is left open where the match is weak.

ASSLVGGENTEAF	-	TRBV5-1	TRBJ1-1
ASSPRTGDTDTQY	TRBD1	TRBV18	TRBJ2-3
ASSLGPGQGIGEQY	TRBD1	TRBV7-3	TRBJ2-7
ASSRGLAETQY	TRBD2	TRBV7-9	TRBJ2-5
ASSVSYDQF	-	TRBV10-2	TRBJ2-1
ASRPSGQQTGELF	TRBD2	TRBV12-3/TRBV12-4	TRBJ2-2
ASSLGGDQETQY	-	TRBV27	TRBJ2-5
ATSDQKGAYNEQF	-	TRBV24-1	TRBJ2-1
ASSLSASTDTQY	-	TRBV27	TRBJ2-3
ASGGRDDGSDTQY	-	TRBV12-5	TRBJ2-3
ASSSRFYEQF	-	TRBV5-4	TRBJ2-1